This T cell receptor (beta chain) was retrieved from a study of control samples from healthy donors and cancer patients. Some clones are missing from TCRdb's copy, which holds only in-frame ones; the method was immunoSEQ multiplex PCR. The data show 400,000 to 450,000 clones, with 90% seen just once and about 6.3% held by the top ten. There are 14 residues in the CDR3. The V end lost 4 bases, the J end lost 3 bases, and 10 bases lay between the germline ends. Germline CDR1 reads KGHDR; CDR2 reads SFDVKD. The clonotype comes from a middle-aged man with head and neck cancer. The V call is TRBV24-1, the J call TRBJ2-3; D unresolved. Sequenced sample: PBMCs. The CDR3 DNA reads TGTGCCACCAGTGACTCCGGTCCAACAGATACGCAGTATTTT. The encoded protein is CATSDSGPTDTQYF.